This T cell receptor (beta chain) came from a study of cytomegalovirus exposure and HLA in healthy donors. PCR used 60 Vbeta primers and 13 Jbeta primers. The assay was immunoSEQ multiplex PCR, and TCRdb's table has in-frame clones only and misses some. Of 120,000 or so clones detected, roughly 18% appear once; the ten largest clones hold about 3%. The V gene's germline CDR1 is MDHEN and CDR2 SYDVKM. The CDR3 contains 12 residues. V was pared by 1 base and J by 7 bases, with 7 bases between. This clone was seen a handful of times. The specimen was PBMCs. The receptor's source is a female donor in good health and CMV-seropositive. The chain combines TRBV28 with TRBJ1-2; no definite D call. CDR3 nucleotide sequence: TGTGCCAGCAGTTTATCAGAGGTTGGCTACACCTTC. Amino acid sequence: CASSLSEVGYTF.